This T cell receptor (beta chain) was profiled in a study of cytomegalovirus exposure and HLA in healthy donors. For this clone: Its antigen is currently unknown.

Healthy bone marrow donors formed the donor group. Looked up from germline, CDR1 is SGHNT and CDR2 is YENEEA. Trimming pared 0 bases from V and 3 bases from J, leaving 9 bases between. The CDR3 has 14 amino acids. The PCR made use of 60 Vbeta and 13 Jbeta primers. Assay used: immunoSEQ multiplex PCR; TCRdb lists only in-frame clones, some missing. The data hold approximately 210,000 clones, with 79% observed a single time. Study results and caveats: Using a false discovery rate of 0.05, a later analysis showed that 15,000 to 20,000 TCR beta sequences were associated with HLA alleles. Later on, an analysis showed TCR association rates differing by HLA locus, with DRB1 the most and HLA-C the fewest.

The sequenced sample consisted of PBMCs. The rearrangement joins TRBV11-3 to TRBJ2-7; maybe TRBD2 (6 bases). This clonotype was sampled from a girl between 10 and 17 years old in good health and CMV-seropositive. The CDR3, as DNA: TGTGCCAGCAGCTTAGACCCCGGGGGCTACGAGCAGTACTTC. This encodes CASSLDPGGYEQYF.